The 24 T cell receptor beta chains below come from one sample, sequenced in a study of blood T cell repertoires in COVID-19. Assay used: immunoSEQ multiplex PCR; TCRdb lists only in-frame clones, some missing. The sample lists roughly 250,000 clones; 91% were seen once. Sample: peripheral blood. These receptors all come from a person under 30 with COVID-19, enrolled during active disease.

The rearrangement links TRBV9 to TRBJ2-2; 8 positions match TRBD2. Germline trimming cut 4 bases from V and 3 bases from J; bases unmatched to any gene: 8. Germline-derived CDR1 and CDR2 are SGDLS and YYNGEE. This CDR3 has 16 amino acids. The CDR3 DNA is TGTGCCAGCAGCCCTCGGACAGCGGGAGACACCGGGGAGCTGTTTTTT. Its translation is CASSPRTAGDTGELFF.

The genes are TRBV19 and TRBJ2-1; 9 nucleotides line up with TRBD2. The CDR3 totals 15 residues. The ends lost 3 bases at V and 3 bases at J; junction bases unmatched: 3. CDR1 is LNHDA, CDR2 SQIVND, per germline (reference sequence). The DNA of the CDR3 is TGTGCCAGTAGTATTAGCGGGGGATTCTACAATGAGCAGTTCTTC. Translation: CASSISGGFYNEQFF.

This clone was recorded once. This rearrangement joins TRBV27 to TRBJ2-7, with 8 bases identical to TRBD1. J gave up 1 base and V 5 bases, and 13 bases lay outside the gene matches. The V gene's germline CDR1 is MNHEY and CDR2 SMNVEV (reference sequence). The CDR3 has 17 residues. The CDR3 reads CASSPLTTQGASYEQYF. The DNA of the CDR3 is TGTGCCAGCAGTCCCCTTACTACTCAGGGGGCGTCCTACGAGCAGTACTTC.

The chain joins TRBV4-1 to TRBJ1-1; the D is unclear. Germline V CDR1 and CDR2: MGHRA, YSYEKL. This CDR3 region has 13 residues. The V end lost 0 bases, the J end lost 8 bases, and 10 bases lay between the germline ends. CDR3 DNA: TGCGCCAGCAGCCAAGATATGTCGGGGGAAGCTTTCTTT. This translates into CASSQDMSGEAFF.

The chain joins TRBV6-5 to TRBJ2-1, with 7 bases matching TRBD1. Trimming took 6 bases from V and 8 from J; bases not matched to a gene: 4. This CDR3 has 12 amino acids. The germline gives CDR1 MNHEY, CDR2 SVGAGI. CDR3 coding DNA: TGTGCCAGCAGCCCACAGGGGTATGAGCAGTTCTTC. Translated, it gives CASSPQGYEQFF.

The rearrangement joins TRBV27 to TRBJ1-5, with TRBD1 matching over 7 bases. Germline V gives CDR1 MNHEY, CDR2 SMNVEV (reference sequence). This CDR3 contains 12 residues. Losses at the gene ends were 5 bases for V and 6 bases for J; bases not matched to a gene: 1. This CDR3 reads CASSRTGQPQHF. The CDR3 region has the DNA TGTGCCAGCAGTCGGACAGGTCAGCCCCAGCATTTT.

This rearrangement joins TRBV5-6 to TRBJ2-6; possibly TRBD2 for D (6 bases). V lost 5 bases and J 0 bases, leaving 9 bases between the germline ends. This CDR3 has 15 amino acids. The germline V gene has CDR1 SGHDT and CDR2 YYEEEE. Here the CDR3 reads CASSYGSSGANVLTF. CDR3 sequence (DNA): TGTGCCAGCAGTTACGGGAGCTCTGGGGCCAACGTCCTGACTTTC.

The genes are TRBV27 and TRBJ1-5, with 8 bases that match TRBD1. J lost 1 base, V lost 6 bases, and 2 bases had no gene match. The CDR3 covers 14 residues. CDR1 and CDR2 (germline): MNHEY, SMNVEV (reference sequence). The CDR3 bases are TGTGCCAGCAGGACAGGGGCGAGCAATCAGCCCCAGCATTTT. The encoded protein is CASRTGASNQPQHF.

The chain carries TRBV5-1 and TRBJ1-5; 12 bases agree with TRBD1. The CDR3 length is 18 residues. The junction had 14 bases not matched to a gene; V was cut back by 5 bases and J by 5 bases. CDR1 SGHRS and CDR2 YFSETQ come from the germline V gene. This CDR3 reads CASRRGTGGFVRHQPQHF. The CDR3, as DNA: TGCGCCAGCAGGAGAGGGACAGGGGGCTTTGTAAGGCATCAGCCCCAGCATTTT.

The rearrangement links TRBV11-2 to TRBJ2-5; D unresolved. The CDR3 loop spans 12 amino acids. Germline lookup yields CDR1 SGHAT and CDR2 FQNNGV. V was cut by 2 bases and J by 5 bases, with 6 bases left in between. For the CDR3, the DNA is TGTGCCAGCAGCTTAAACTCGGAGACCCAGTACTTC. Amino acids: CASSLNSETQYF.

The V gene is TRBV6-6, the J gene TRBJ2-5; 7 positions match TRBD1. This CDR3 is built from 15 residues. Germline values: CDR1 MNHNY, CDR2 SVGAGI (reference sequence). The trim removed 2 bases at V and 7 bases at J, leaving 10 bases unmatched. The chain's CDR3 is CASSYTGTVAGTQYF. The CDR3 nucleotides are TGTGCCAGCAGTTACACCGGGACAGTGGCAGGGACCCAGTACTTC.

This sequence joins TRBV5-6 and TRBJ2-7; 7 bases are a match to TRBD2. The CDR3 runs to 16 residues. Trimming took 0 bases from V and 0 from J; bases not matched to a gene: 6. The germline gives CDR1 SGHDT, CDR2 YYEEEE. In DNA, the CDR3 is TGTGCCAGCAGCTTGGGCCTTGGCGGGAGCTCCTACGAGCAGTACTTC. Amino acid sequence: CASSLGLGGSSYEQYF.

The CDR3 reads CASREEAGGSKTQYF. CDR3 DNA: TGTGCCAGCAGAGAGGAAGCGGGAGGGTCCAAGACCCAGTACTTC. The chain combines TRBV2 with TRBJ2-5; 10 nucleotides align to TRBD2. V lost 6 bases to trimming and J lost 6 bases; unmatched junction nucleotides: 10. CDR3 length equals 15 residues. Per germline, CDR1 SNHLY and CDR2 FYNNEI.

This clone has more than one count but fewer than ten. The V gene is TRBV19, the J gene TRBJ2-2, with D perhaps matching TRBD1 (6 bases). Trimming left V 3 bases short and J 4 bases short, with 12 bases between. Germline-derived CDR1 and CDR2 are LNHDA and SQIVND (reference sequence). The CDR3 has 15 amino acids. The CDR3 reads CASSISGAGTGELFF. CDR3 sequence (DNA): TGTGCCAGTAGTATTTCAGGGGCGGGCACCGGGGAGCTGTTTTTT.

The rearrangement joins TRBV7-6 to TRBJ2-7; 7 bases match TRBD2. In germline, CDR1 is SGHVS, CDR2 FNYEAQ. V lost 5 bases, J lost 0 bases, and 7 bases stayed unmatched. This CDR3 comprises 15 residues. The CDR3 sequence is CASSAGDFFSYEQYF. In nucleotides, the CDR3 is TGTGCCAGCAGCGCGGGGGACTTCTTCTCCTACGAGCAGTACTTC.

This clone was observed at least ten times. The rearrangement joins TRBV29-1 to TRBJ2-7; 13 positions match TRBD2. CDR3 length: 15 amino acids. V dropped 6 bases and J dropped 6; count of bases not matched to a gene: 11. CDR1 and CDR2 (germline): SQVTM, ANQGSEA. CDR3 amino acids: CSVTGTSGNSGEQYF. As DNA, the CDR3 is TGCAGCGTAACCGGGACTAGCGGGAACTCAGGCGAGCAGTACTTC.

This clone was observed a few times. The CDR3 nucleotides are TGTGCCTGGAGTGTAGTAGTATCCGGGGAGCTGTTTTTT. This encodes CAWSVVVSGELFF. The chain recombines TRBV30 with TRBJ2-2; D uncertain. V was pared by 0 bases and J by 6 bases, with 8 bases between. Germline V gene lookup returns CDR1 GTSNPN and CDR2 SVGIG (reference sequence). The CDR3 runs 13 residues.

The chain couples TRBV5-1 to TRBJ2-7; no definite D call. Trimming stripped 5 bases from V and 0 bases from J, with 15 bases between. In germline, CDR1 is SGHRS, CDR2 YFSETQ. The CDR3 has 15 residues. This chain's CDR3 is CASSFDTQSSYEQYF. The CDR3 DNA is TGCGCCAGCAGTTTCGACACCCAGTCCTCCTACGAGCAGTACTTC.

The genes are TRBV7-2 and TRBJ1-5, with 7 bases aligning to TRBD1. The germline gives CDR1 SGHTA, CDR2 FQGNSA. V was pared by 5 bases and J by 5 bases, with 3 bases of the junction left unmatched. This CDR3 region has 13 residues. In DNA form, the CDR3 reads TGTGCCAGCAGCAGGGACAGAGATCAGCCCCAGCATTTT. As protein: CASSRDRDQPQHF.

The chain uses TRBV25-1 and TRBJ2-7; TRBD1 agrees at 7 bases. In germline, CDR1 is MGHDK, CDR2 SYGVNS. The CDR3 runs 15 residues. After removal of 1 base from V and 2 bases from J, the junction contained 5 bases not matched to a gene. CDR3 residues: CASSEFGTEPYEQYF. In DNA form, the CDR3 reads TGTGCCAGCAGTGAATTTGGGACAGAGCCCTACGAGCAGTACTTC.

The chain is built from TRBV7-8 and TRBJ2-7, with a weak D call TRBD2 (5 bases). The CDR3 sequence is 12 residues long. CDR1 and CDR2 from the germline V gene are SGHVS and FQNEAQ. V dropped 5 bases and J dropped 5 bases, with 10 bases sitting between them. The CDR3 region has the DNA TGTGCCAGCAGCCCTAACGGGGACGAGCAGTACTTC. Amino acids: CASSPNGDEQYF. The variable domain in full, completed from reference TRBV7-8 and TRBJ2-7, reads GAGVSQSPRYKVAKRGQDVALRCDPISGHVSLFWYQQALGQGPEFLTYFQNEAQLDKSGLPSDRFFAERPEGSVSTLKIQRTQQEDSAVYLCASSPNGDEQYFGPGTRLTVT.

This clone was detected only once. The J gene is TRBJ2-6, the V gene TRBV27, with D uncertain. The CDR3 loop spans 16 amino acids. Germline V lookup: CDR1 MNHEY, CDR2 SMNVEV (reference sequence). Trimming pared 6 bases from V and 0 bases from J, leaving 12 bases between. Here the CDR3 DNA reads TGTGCCAGCAGCCATGTATCAGTCTCTGGGGCCAACGTCCTGACTTTC. Translation: CASSHVSVSGANVLTF.

The chain uses TRBV28 and TRBJ2-4, with TRBD1 matching 7 bases. The CDR3 extends over 14 amino acids. The trim removed 4 bases at V and 7 bases at J, leaving 7 bases unmatched. Germline lookup yields CDR1 MDHEN and CDR2 SYDVKM. CDR3 DNA: TGTGCCAGCAGTTCCCGGACAGGTGGCAACATTCAGTACTTC. Its translation: CASSSRTGGNIQYF.

This clone was recorded a few times. V is TRBV6-1 and J is TRBJ1-2; TRBD1 matches 10 bases. Trimming cost V 3 bases and J 6 bases; bases outside gene matches: 4. The CDR3 contains 14 residues. Germline V gene lookup returns CDR1 MNHNS and CDR2 SASEGT. CDR3 DNA: TGTGCCAGCAGTGAGGACAGGGGGAGGGATGGCTACACCTTC. This sequence encodes CASSEDRGRDGYTF.